Below, 28 T cell receptor beta chains from the same sample are listed, as sequenced in a study of control samples from healthy donors and cancer patients. Generated by immunoSEQ multiplex PCR, the TCRdb table keeps only in-frame clones and is missing some. The data show some 120,000 clones, about 88% seen once. Input material: blood. These TCRs come from a man between 18 and 29 years old in good health.

The chain employs TRBV18 and TRBJ1-1; TRBD1 matches at 11 bases. Germline V CDR1 and CDR2: KGHSH, LQKENI. The V and J ends lost 3 bases and 7 bases, in that order; junction bases with no gene match: 4. CDR3 length: 14 residues. CDR3 sequence: CASSPYGTGGEAFF. CDR3 nucleotides: TGTGCCAGCTCACCGTACGGGACAGGGGGTGAAGCTTTCTTT.

The rearrangement uses TRBV12-5 and TRBJ2-3; tentative D call: TRBD1 (6 bases). This CDR3 is built from 13 residues. Germline-derived CDR1 and CDR2 are LGHNT and FRNRAP. V lost 6 bases to trimming and J lost 4 bases, with 11 bases between them. The CDR3: CASGRGNSDTQYF. In DNA, the CDR3 is TGTGCTAGTGGGAGGGGGAATTCAGATACGCAGTATTTT.

In this sample, this clone turned up once. V and J are TRBV5-1 and TRBJ1-6; TRBD1 aligns across 8 bases. Looked up from germline, CDR1 is SGHRS and CDR2 is YFSETQ. This CDR3 has 17 amino acids. The V and J ends lost 4 bases and 1 base, in that order; junction bases with no gene match: 7. The CDR3 region has the DNA TGCGCCAGCAGCCCCGGACAGGGCGGGTCCTATAATTCACCCCTCCACTTT. Its protein is CASSPGQGGSYNSPLHF.

The rearrangement links TRBV9 to TRBJ2-1; 16 positions match TRBD2. The CDR3 is 19 amino acids. Germline V gene sequence: CDR1 SGDLS, CDR2 YYNGEE. J gave up 3 bases and V 3 bases, and 9 bases lay outside the gene matches. Written as DNA, the CDR3 is TGTGCCAGCAGCGAAACTATTGGGACTAGCGGGAGGGTCTACAATGAGCAGTTCTTC. As protein: CASSETIGTSGRVYNEQFF.

This clone came up a few times. This chain connects TRBV7-2 to TRBJ1-2; TRBD1 agrees at 7 bases. Germline CDR1 reads SGHTA; CDR2 reads FQGNSA. The CDR3 has 15 residues. V was pared by 1 base and J by 8 bases, with 10 bases of the junction left unmatched. The CDR3 nucleotides read TGTGCCAGCAGCTTAGTAGGGGGCGCCCAGGGAGGCTACACCTTC. It translates to CASSLVGGAQGGYTF.

The chain joins TRBV3-1 (or the pseudogene TRBV3-2) to TRBJ2-7, with D possibly matching TRBD1 (6 bases). Trimming took off 1 base at V and 0 bases at J, with 13 bases between the two ends. The CDR3 has 16 residues. CDR1 is LGHDT, CDR2 YNNKEL, per germline (reference sequence). This CDR3 is CASSQVVDRYSYEQYF. The CDR3 region has the DNA TGTGCCAGCAGCCAAGTCGTAGACAGGTACTCCTACGAGCAGTACTTC.

This chain connects TRBV2 to TRBJ2-1; a possible D gene is TRBD1 (5 bases). The CDR3 consists of 16 residues. Germline V gene data show CDR1 as SNHLY and CDR2 as FYNNEI. Trimming took 1 base from V and 5 from J, leaving 15 bases between them. This chain's CDR3 is CASSEVTAGLDNEQFF. For the CDR3, the DNA is TGTGCCAGCAGTGAAGTGACGGCAGGGCTCGACAATGAGCAGTTCTTC.

This clone is a singleton in its sample. The V call is TRBV19, the J call TRBJ2-7, with 7 bases matching TRBD1. CDR1 is LNHDA, CDR2 SQIVND, per germline (reference sequence). V trimming: 6 bases; J trimming: 1 base; junction bases outside the gene matches: 9. The CDR3 loop spans 15 amino acids. The CDR3 DNA sequence: TGTGCCAGTAGCCCCGGACAGGCGCCTTCCTACGAGCAGTACTTC. Its translation: CASSPGQAPSYEQYF.

This sequence joins TRBV6-5 and TRBJ2-3, with a tentative D call TRBD2 (6 bases). The germline gives CDR1 MNHEY, CDR2 SVGAGI. The CDR3 runs to 15 residues. The V end was cut by 10 bases, the J end by 1 base, with 18 bases between. The CDR3, as DNA: TGTGCCACCCAGCCCGGAGGGCGGGGCACAGATACGCAGTATTTT. Amino acid sequence: CATQPGGRGTDTQYF.

This chain links TRBV11-2 with TRBJ2-7; D is uncertain. CDR3 length: 12 residues. V was pared by 10 bases and J by 0 bases, with 10 bases between. CDR1 and CDR2 (germline): SGHAT, FQNNGV. This chain's CDR3 is CATPSGSYEQYF. In DNA form, the CDR3 reads TGTGCCACCCCCTCGGGCTCCTACGAGCAGTACTTC. The variable domain in full, completed from reference TRBV11-2 and TRBJ2-7, reads EAGVAQSPRYKIIEKRQSVAFWCNPISGHATLYWYQQILGQGPKLLIQFQNNGVVDDSQLPKDRFSAERLKGVDSTLKIQPAKLEDSAVYLCATPSGSYEQYFGPGTRLTVT.

CDR3 nucleotides: TGTGCCAGCAGCGTAGGCAGGGGGGATAACATTCAGTACTTC. As protein: CASSVGRGDNIQYF. The chain is built from TRBV9 and TRBJ2-4; possible D gene TRBD1, 7 bases. The CDR3 has 14 amino acids. Per germline, CDR1 SGDLS and CDR2 YYNGEE. V lost 0 bases, J lost 7 bases, and 11 bases lay in between.

The chain recombines TRBV25-1 with TRBJ2-5; 7 nucleotides align to TRBD2. This CDR3 contains 14 residues. Germline V gene sequence: CDR1 MGHDK, CDR2 SYGVNS. The ends lost 6 bases at V and 5 bases at J; junction bases unmatched: 9. This CDR3 reads CASSLGRGFETQYF. The CDR3 coding sequence is TGTGCCAGCAGCCTGGGGAGGGGTTTTGAGACCCAGTACTTC.

The V gene is TRBV7-2, the J gene TRBJ2-7; TRBD2 aligns across 8 bases. With V trimmed by 6 bases and J by 2 bases, 9 bases remained unmatched. The CDR3 sequence is 15 residues long. The V gene's germline CDR1 is SGHTA and CDR2 FQGNSA. The CDR3 nucleotides are TGTGCCAGCAGATCTAGCGGGTCCTCCCCCTACGAGCAGTACTTC. Protein: CASRSSGSSPYEQYF.

V usage is TRBV7-3 and J usage is TRBJ2-6; the D gene could be TRBD1 or TRBD2 (5 bases each). The CDR3 extends over 18 amino acids. Germline CDR1 and CDR2: SGHTA and FQGTGA. Trimming stripped 3 bases from V and 0 bases from J, with 15 bases between. CDR3 sequence: CASSLGVGHLSGANVLTF. The CDR3, as DNA: TGTGCCAGCAGCTTGGGGGTTGGACACCTCTCTGGGGCCAACGTCCTGACTTTC.

This clone was detected only once. This chain connects TRBV13 to TRBJ2-1; D not resolved. The V end lost 0 bases, the J end lost 5 bases, and 5 bases lay between the germline ends. The CDR3 has 13 amino acids. Germline V lookup: CDR1 PRHDT, CDR2 FYEKMQ (reference sequence). CDR3 loop: CASSLGENNEQFF. The CDR3, as DNA: TGTGCCAGCAGCTTAGGCGAAAACAATGAGCAGTTCTTC.

V gene TRBV29-1 combines with J gene TRBJ2-7, with 8 bases lining up with TRBD1. Germline V gene lookup returns CDR1 SQVTM and CDR2 ANQGSEA. This CDR3 contains 13 residues. Trimming removed 1 base from V and 5 bases from J; junction bases left unmatched: 4. The CDR3 coding sequence is TGCAGCGTTGAAGGCCGGACAGGGAACGAGCAGTACTTC. Residues: CSVEGRTGNEQYF.

This chain connects TRBV7-9 to TRBJ2-5; 7 positions agree with TRBD1. The CDR3 contains 13 residues. Germline loops: CDR1 SEHNR, CDR2 FQNEAQ (reference sequence). Trimming took 3 bases from V and 2 from J; bases not matched to a gene: 0. The CDR3 nucleotides are TGTGCCAGCAGCTTCAGGGGGCAAGAGACCCAGTACTTC. Encoded protein: CASSFRGQETQYF.

The V and J genes are TRBV3-1 (or the pseudogene TRBV3-2) and TRBJ2-3; 13 bases agree with TRBD2. V shed 1 base, J shed 0 bases, and the junction held 7 bases outside the gene matches. This CDR3 has 19 residues. Germline V gene data show CDR1 as LGHDT and CDR2 as YNNKEL (reference sequence). The CDR3 DNA is TGTGCCAGCAGCCAAGGCAGGACTAGCGGGAGTGAGAGCACAGATACGCAGTATTTT. Its translation is CASSQGRTSGSESTDTQYF.

The rearrangement joins TRBV28 to TRBJ1-1; no firm D call. Germline V gene sequence: CDR1 MDHEN, CDR2 SYDVKM. Trimming removed 2 bases at V and 8 bases at J, with 9 bases between. This CDR3 region has 12 residues. The CDR3, as DNA: TGTGCCAGCAGTTTAAGGAGGGCGGAAGCTTTCTTT. Translated: CASSLRRAEAFF.

Comment on this clone: This specimen includes other DNA sequences encoding the same CDR3. This sequence joins TRBV7-3 and TRBJ2-3; a weak D match, TRBD1 (5 bases). Trimming removed 3 bases at V and 3 bases at J, with 7 bases between. CDR1 and CDR2 from the germline V gene are SGHTA and FQGTGA. This CDR3 is 13 amino acids long. The CDR3 DNA is TGTGCCAGCAGCTTCCGACAGACAGATACGCAGTATTTT. This translates into CASSFRQTDTQYF.

This rearrangement joins TRBV11-2 to TRBJ1-2; D unclear. Germline V lookup: CDR1 SGHAT, CDR2 FQNNGV. CDR3 length equals 15 residues. The V end lost 4 bases, the J end lost 5 bases, and 17 bases lay between the germline ends. The CDR3 loop reads CASSSIREAKYGYTF. CDR3 nucleotide sequence: TGTGCCAGCAGCTCCATCCGGGAGGCGAAATATGGCTACACCTTC.

For the CDR3, the DNA is TGTGCCACCAGAGGACAGCTGAACACTGAAGCTTTCTTT. Its protein product is CATRGQLNTEAFF. The rearrangement joins TRBV24-1 to TRBJ1-1, with D tentatively TRBD1 (6 bases). The CDR3 consists of 13 residues. The germline V gene has CDR1 KGHDR and CDR2 SFDVKD. The ends were cut back, 7 bases at V and 0 bases at J, with 8 bases in the middle.

The V and J genes are TRBV6-7 and TRBJ1-6; D unclear. TRBV6-7 has ORF status, its function being uncertain. Trimming left V 4 bases short and J 3 bases short, with 34 bases between. The CDR3 spans 23 residues. In DNA, the CDR3 is TGTGCCAGCAGTTCAGAACAATTAGGACCGTACATCAAAAATAAAAACTATAATTCACCCCTCCACTTT. It yields the protein CASSSEQLGPYIKNKNYNSPLHF.

This chain links TRBV9 with TRBJ2-5; 12 bases are a match to TRBD2. The CDR3 is 17 amino acids. Losses at the gene ends were 2 bases for V and 2 bases for J; bases not matched to a gene: 7. Looked up from germline, CDR1 is SGDLS and CDR2 is YYNGEE. CDR3 region: CASSVQLAGGAQETQYF. CDR3 DNA sequence: TGTGCCAGCAGCGTGCAACTAGCGGGAGGCGCACAAGAGACCCAGTACTTC.

The J gene is TRBJ2-5, the V gene TRBV3-1 (or the pseudogene TRBV3-2); D call uncertain. The CDR3 spans 11 residues. The ends were cut back, 2 bases at V and 3 bases at J, with 1 base in the middle. Germline lookup yields CDR1 LGHDT and CDR2 YNNKEL (reference sequence). CDR3 sequence reads: CASSQKETQYF. The CDR3 nucleotides are TGTGCCAGCAGCCAAAAAGAGACCCAGTACTTC.

This chain connects TRBV5-1 to TRBJ1-5; 10 nucleotides align to TRBD1. The CDR3 loop spans 15 amino acids. Per the germline V gene, CDR1 is SGHRS and CDR2 is YFSETQ. The junction had 7 bases not matched to a gene; V was cut back by 4 bases and J by 6 bases. CDR3 amino acids: CASSPGQGTRQPQHF. The DNA for the CDR3 is TGCGCCAGCAGCCCGGGACAGGGGACGCGTCAGCCCCAGCATTTT.

The chain uses TRBV5-6 and TRBJ1-5; D gene unclear. The CDR3 runs to 16 residues. The V gene lost 0 bases and the J gene lost 1 base, with 11 bases spanning the gap. Looked up from germline, CDR1 is SGHDT and CDR2 is YYEEEE. CDR3 in amino acids: CASSLGGGGSNQPQHF. DNA for the CDR3: TGTGCCAGCAGCTTGGGGGGAGGAGGCAGCAATCAGCCCCAGCATTTT.

This clone appeared a single time. The J gene is TRBJ2-7, the V gene TRBV5-6; D is unclear. The germline gives CDR1 SGHDT, CDR2 YYEEEE. With 0 bases removed from V and 7 bases from J, the gap between germline ends came to 11 bases. CDR3 size: 13 residues. CDR3 protein: CASSLEGIWEQYF. The CDR3 DNA reads TGTGCCAGCAGCTTGGAAGGGATTTGGGAGCAGTACTTC. Looking up the rest from reference TRBV5-6 and TRBJ2-7 gives the full variable domain: DAGVTQSPTHLIKTRGQQVTLRCSPKSGHDTVSWYQQALGQGPQFIFQYYEEEERQRGNFPDRFSGHQFPNYSSELNVNALLLGDSALYLCASSLEGIWEQYFGPGTRLTVT.